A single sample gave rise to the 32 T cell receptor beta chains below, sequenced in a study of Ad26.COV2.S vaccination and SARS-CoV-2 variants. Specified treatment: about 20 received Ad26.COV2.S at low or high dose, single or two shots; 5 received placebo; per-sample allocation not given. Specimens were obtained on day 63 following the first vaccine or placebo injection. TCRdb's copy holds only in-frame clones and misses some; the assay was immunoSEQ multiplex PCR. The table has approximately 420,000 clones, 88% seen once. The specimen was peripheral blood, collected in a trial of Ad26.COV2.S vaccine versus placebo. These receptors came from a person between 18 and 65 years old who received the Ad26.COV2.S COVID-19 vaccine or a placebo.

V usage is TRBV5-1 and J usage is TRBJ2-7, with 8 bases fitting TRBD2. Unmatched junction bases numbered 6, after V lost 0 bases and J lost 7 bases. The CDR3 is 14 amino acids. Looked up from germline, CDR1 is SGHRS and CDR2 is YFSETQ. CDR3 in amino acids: CASSLDLAGLEQYF. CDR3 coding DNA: TGCGCCAGCAGCTTGGACCTAGCGGGCTTGGAGCAGTACTTC.

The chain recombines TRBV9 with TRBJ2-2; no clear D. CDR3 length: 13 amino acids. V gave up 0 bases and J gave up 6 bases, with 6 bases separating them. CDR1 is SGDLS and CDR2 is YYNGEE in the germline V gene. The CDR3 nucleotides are TGTGCCAGCAGCGTAGTGGGTTCCGGGGAGCTGTTTTTT. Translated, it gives CASSVVGSGELFF.

The CDR3 nucleotides are TGTGCCAGCAGCTTAGGGGCCCGACTGACTAGCGCGAACACCGGGGAGCTGTTTTTT. Amino acid sequence: CASSLGARLTSANTGELFF. This chain links TRBV11-2 with TRBJ2-2; 8 bases line up with TRBD2. The CDR3 is 19 amino acids. Trimming took 1 base from V and 0 from J; bases not matched to a gene: 10. Germline loops: CDR1 SGHAT, CDR2 FQNNGV. The variable domain in full, completed from reference TRBV11-2 and TRBJ2-2, reads EAGVAQSPRYKIIEKRQSVAFWCNPISGHATLYWYQQILGQGPKLLIQFQNNGVVDDSQLPKDRFSAERLKGVDSTLKIQPAKLEDSAVYLCASSLGARLTSANTGELFFGEGSRLTVL.

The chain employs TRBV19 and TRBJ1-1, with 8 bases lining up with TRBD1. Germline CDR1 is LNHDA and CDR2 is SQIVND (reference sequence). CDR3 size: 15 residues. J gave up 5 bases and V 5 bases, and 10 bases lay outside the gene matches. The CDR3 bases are TGTGCCAGTAGTGATTCGGGACAGGCGGGAACTGAAGCTTTCTTT. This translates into CASSDSGQAGTEAFF.

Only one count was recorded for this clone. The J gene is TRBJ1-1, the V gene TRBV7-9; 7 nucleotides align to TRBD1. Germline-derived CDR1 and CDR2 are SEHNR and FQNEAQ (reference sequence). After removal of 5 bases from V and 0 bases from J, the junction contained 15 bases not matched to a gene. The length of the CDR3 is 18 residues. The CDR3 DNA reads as TGTGCCAGCAGCCTAAGGGTCTTGGCAGGGGGGGTGAACACTGAAGCTTTCTTT. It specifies CASSLRVLAGGVNTEAFF.

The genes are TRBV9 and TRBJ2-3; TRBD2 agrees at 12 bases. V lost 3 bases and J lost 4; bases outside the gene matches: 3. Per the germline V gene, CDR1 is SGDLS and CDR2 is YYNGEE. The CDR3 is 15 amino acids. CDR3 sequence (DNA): TGTGCCAGCAGCGATGGACTAGCGGGGCCAGATACGCAGTATTTT. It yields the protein CASSDGLAGPDTQYF.

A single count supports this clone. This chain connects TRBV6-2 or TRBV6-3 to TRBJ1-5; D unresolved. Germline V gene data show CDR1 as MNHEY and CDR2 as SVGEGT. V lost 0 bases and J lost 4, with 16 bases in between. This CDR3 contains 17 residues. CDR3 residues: CASSYSRELRVNQPQHF. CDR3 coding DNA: TGTGCCAGCAGTTACTCGAGGGAGCTTAGGGTTAATCAGCCCCAGCATTTT.

The CDR3 DNA reads as TGCAGCGTTGAAAGTGCAGGCGTCAACTATGGCTACACCTTC. This translates into CSVESAGVNYGYTF. The rearrangement uses TRBV29-1 and TRBJ1-2; D gene ambiguous. The germline CDR1 and CDR2 sequences are SQVTM and ANQGSEA. Trimming removed 2 bases from V and 2 bases from J, with 12 bases in between. CDR3 length: 14 amino acids.

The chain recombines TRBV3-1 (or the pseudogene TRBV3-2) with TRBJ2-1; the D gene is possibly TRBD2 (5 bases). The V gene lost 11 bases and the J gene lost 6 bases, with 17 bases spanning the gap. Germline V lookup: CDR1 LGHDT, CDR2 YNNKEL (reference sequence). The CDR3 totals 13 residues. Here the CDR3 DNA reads TGTGCCTCCAGGTGGCGGGCGGGCAATGAGCAGTTCTTC. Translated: CASRWRAGNEQFF.

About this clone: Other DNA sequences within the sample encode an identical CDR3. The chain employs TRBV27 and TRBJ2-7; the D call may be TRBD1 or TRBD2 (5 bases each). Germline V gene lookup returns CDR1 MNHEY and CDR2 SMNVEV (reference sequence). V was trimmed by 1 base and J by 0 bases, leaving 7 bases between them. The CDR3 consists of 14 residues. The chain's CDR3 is CASSLWGSSYEQYF. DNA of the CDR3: TGTGCCAGCAGTTTATGGGGGAGCTCCTACGAGCAGTACTTC.

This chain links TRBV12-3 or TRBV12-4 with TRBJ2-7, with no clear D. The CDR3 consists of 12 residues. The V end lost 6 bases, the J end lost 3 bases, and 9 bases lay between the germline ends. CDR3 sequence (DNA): TGTGCCAGCAGCCACGGATACTACGAGCAGTACTTC. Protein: CASSHGYYEQYF.

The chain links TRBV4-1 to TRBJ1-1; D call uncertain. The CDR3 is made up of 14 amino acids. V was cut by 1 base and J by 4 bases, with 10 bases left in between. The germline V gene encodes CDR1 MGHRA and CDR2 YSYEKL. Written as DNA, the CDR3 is TGCGCCAGCAGCCAAGTTGACACCGGCACTGAAGCTTTCTTT. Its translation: CASSQVDTGTEAFF.

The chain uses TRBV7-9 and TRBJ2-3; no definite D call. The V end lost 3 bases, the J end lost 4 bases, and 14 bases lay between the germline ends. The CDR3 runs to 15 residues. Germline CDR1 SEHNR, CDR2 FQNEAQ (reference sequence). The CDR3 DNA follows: TGTGCCAGCAGCTTTTCTGGCTTAGTGCCAGATACGCAGTATTTT. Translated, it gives CASSFSGLVPDTQYF.

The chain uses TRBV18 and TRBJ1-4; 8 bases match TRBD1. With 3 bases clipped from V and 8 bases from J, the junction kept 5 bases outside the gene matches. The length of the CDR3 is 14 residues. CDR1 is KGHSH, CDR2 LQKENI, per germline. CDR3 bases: TGTGCCAGCTCACCCCAGGGGGCTGGAGAAAAACTGTTTTTT. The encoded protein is CASSPQGAGEKLFF.

CDR3 DNA: TGTGCCAGCATTGAGAGGCATCTAAACTACGAGCAGTACTTC. Translating gives CASIERHLNYEQYF. The chain has TRBV2 and TRBJ2-7; D is undetermined. The CDR3 runs to 14 residues. V lost 7 bases to trimming and J lost 3 bases, with 16 bases between them. The germline V gene encodes CDR1 SNHLY and CDR2 FYNNEI. Full variable domain (rest looked up from reference TRBV2 and TRBJ2-7): EPEVTQTPSHQVTQMGQEVILRCVPISNHLYFYWYRQILGQKVEFLVSFYNNEISEKSEIFDDQFSVERPDGSNFTLKIRSTKLEDSAMYFCASIERHLNYEQYFGPGTRLTVT.

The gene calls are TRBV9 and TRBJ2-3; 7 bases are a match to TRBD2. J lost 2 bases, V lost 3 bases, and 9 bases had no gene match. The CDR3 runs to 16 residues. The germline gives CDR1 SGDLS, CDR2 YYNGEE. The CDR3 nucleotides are TGTGCCAGCAGCGAGCACGGGGGGTTCGCCACAGATACGCAGTATTTT. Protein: CASSEHGGFATDTQYF.

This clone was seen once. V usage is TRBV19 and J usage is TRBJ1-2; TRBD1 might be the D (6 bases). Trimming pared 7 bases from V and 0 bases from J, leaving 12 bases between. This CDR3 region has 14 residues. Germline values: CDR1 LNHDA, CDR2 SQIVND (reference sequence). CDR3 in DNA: TGTGCCAGTACAGGGGCCGGGCCTAACTATGGCTACACCTTC. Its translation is CASTGAGPNYGYTF.

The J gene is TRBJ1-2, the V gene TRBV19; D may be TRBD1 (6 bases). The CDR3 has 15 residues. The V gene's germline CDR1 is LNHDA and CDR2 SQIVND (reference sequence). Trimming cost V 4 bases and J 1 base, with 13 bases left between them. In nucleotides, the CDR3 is TGTGCCAGTAGTAGCGGACAGCCTAGTAACTATGGCTACACCTTC. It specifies CASSSGQPSNYGYTF.

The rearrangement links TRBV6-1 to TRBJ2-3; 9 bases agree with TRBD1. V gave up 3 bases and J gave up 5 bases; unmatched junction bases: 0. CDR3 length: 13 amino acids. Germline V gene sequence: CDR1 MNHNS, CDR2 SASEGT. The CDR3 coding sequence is TGTGCCAGCAGTGAGGACAGGGGAGATACGCAGTATTTT. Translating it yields CASSEDRGDTQYF.

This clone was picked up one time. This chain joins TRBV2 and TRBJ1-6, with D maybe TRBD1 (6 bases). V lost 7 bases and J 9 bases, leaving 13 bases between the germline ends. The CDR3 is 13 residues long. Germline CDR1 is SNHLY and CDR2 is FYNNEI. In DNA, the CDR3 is TGTGCCAGCATTAGACAGGAGACTTCACCCCTCCACTTT. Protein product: CASIRQETSPLHF.

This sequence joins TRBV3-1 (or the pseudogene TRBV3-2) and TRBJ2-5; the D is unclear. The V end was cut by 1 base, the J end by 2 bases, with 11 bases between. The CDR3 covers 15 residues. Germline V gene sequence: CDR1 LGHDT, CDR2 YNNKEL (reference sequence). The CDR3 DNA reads TGTGCCAGCAGCCAAGTCCGGCAAACGCAAGAGACCCAGTACTTC. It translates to CASSQVRQTQETQYF.

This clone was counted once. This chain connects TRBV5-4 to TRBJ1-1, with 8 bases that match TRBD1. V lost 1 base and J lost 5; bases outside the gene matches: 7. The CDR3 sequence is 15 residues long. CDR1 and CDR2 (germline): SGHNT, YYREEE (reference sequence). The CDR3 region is CASSLMVRGRTEAFF. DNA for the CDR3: TGTGCCAGCAGCTTGATGGTCAGGGGGCGAACTGAAGCTTTCTTT.

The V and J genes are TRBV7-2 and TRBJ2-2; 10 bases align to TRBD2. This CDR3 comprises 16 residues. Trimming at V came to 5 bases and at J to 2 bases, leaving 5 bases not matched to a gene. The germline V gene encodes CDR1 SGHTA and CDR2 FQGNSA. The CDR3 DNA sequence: TGTGCCAGCAGCATAACTAGCGGGGAAAACACCGGGGAGCTGTTTTTT. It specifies CASSITSGENTGELFF. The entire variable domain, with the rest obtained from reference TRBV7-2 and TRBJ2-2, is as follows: GAGVSQSPSNKVTEKGKDVELRCDPISGHTALYWYRQSLGQGLEFLIYFQGNSAPDKSGLPSDRFSAERTGGSVSTLTIQRTQQEDSAVYLCASSITSGENTGELFFGEGSRLTVL.

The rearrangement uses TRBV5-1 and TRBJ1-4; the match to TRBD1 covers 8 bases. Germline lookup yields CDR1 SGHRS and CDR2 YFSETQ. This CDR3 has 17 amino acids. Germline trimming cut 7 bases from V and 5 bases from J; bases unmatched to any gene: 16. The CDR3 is CASGETGVLSENEKLFF. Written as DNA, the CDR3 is TGCGCCAGCGGAGAGACAGGGGTGCTAAGCGAGAATGAAAAACTGTTTTTT.

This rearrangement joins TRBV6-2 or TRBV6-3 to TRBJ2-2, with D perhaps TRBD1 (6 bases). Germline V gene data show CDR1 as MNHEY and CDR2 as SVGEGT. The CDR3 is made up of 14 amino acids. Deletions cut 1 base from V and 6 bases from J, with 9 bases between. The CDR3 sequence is CASSYFRGSGELFF. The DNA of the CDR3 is TGTGCCAGCAGTTACTTTAGGGGGTCCGGGGAGCTGTTTTTT.

CDR3 sequence (DNA): TGTGCCAGCAGCCCCACCCCGGGACAGGGGACTGAAGCTTTCTTT. It yields the protein CASSPTPGQGTEAFF. This chain joins TRBV7-3 and TRBJ1-1; TRBD1 aligns across 10 bases. The CDR3 spans 15 residues. V was pared by 5 bases and J by 5 bases, with 8 bases of the junction left unmatched. CDR1 and CDR2 from the germline V gene are SGHTA and FQGTGA.

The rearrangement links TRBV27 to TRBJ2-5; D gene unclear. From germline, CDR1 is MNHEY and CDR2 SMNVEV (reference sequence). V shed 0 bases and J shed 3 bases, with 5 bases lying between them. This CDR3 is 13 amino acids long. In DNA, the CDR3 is TGTGCCAGCAGTTTATCGATGGAAGAGACCCAGTACTTC. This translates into CASSLSMEETQYF.

The CDR3 region is CATSAGGTGELFF. CDR3 coding DNA: TGTGCCACCAGTGCAGGGGGTACCGGGGAGCTGTTTTTT. The J gene is TRBJ2-2, the V gene TRBV24-1, with TRBD1 matching 7 bases. The germline V gene encodes CDR1 KGHDR and CDR2 SFDVKD. Trimming removed 5 bases from V and 5 bases from J; junction bases left unmatched: 1. This CDR3 contains 13 residues.

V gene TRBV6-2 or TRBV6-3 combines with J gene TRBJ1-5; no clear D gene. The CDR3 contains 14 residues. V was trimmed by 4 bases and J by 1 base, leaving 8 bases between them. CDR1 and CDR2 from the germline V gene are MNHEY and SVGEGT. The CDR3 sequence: CASSLAGSNQPQHF. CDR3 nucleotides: TGTGCCAGCAGTTTGGCCGGGAGCAATCAGCCCCAGCATTTT.

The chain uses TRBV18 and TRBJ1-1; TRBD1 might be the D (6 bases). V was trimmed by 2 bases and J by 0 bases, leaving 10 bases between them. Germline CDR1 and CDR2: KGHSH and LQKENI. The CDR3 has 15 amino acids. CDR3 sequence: CASSPGQPLNTEAFF. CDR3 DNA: TGTGCCAGCTCACCAGGACAGCCCCTGAACACTGAAGCTTTCTTT.

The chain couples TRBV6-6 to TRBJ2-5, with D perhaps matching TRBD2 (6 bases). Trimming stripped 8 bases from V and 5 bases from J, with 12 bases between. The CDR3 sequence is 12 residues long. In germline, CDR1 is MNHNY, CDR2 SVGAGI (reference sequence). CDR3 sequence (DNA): TGTGCCAGCGGAACCCGGGGGGAGACCCAGTACTTC. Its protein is CASGTRGETQYF.

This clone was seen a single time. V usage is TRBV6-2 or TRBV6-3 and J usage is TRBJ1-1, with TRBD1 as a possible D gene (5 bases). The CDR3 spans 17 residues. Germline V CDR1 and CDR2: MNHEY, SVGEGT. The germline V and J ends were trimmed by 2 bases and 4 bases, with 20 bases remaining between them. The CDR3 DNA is TGTGCCAGCAGTTACCCCAGCAGTCAGGGAGACGGCACTGAAGCTTTCTTT. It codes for CASSYPSSQGDGTEAFF.